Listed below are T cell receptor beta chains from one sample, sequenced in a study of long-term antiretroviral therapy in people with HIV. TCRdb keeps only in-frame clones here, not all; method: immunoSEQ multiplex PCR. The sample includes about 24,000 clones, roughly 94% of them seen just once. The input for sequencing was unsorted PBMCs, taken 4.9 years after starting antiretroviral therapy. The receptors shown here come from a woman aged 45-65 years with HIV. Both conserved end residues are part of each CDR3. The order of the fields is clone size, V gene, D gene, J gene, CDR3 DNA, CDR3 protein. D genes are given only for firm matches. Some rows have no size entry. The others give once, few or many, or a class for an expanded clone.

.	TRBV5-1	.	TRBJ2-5	TGCGCCAGCAGCTTGACTCATTCCGGAGAGACCCAGTACTTC	CASSLTHSGETQYF
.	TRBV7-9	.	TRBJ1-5	TGTGCCAGCAGCTTAGTTGGGGGCCAGCCCCAGCATTTT	CASSLVGGQPQHF
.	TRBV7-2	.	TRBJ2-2	TGTGCCAGCAGCTTCTTCCAGGATGGTAACGGGGAGCTGTTTTTT	CASSFFQDGNGELFF
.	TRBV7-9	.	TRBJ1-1	TGTGCCAGCAGCTTAGTAGTATCCACTGAAGCTTTCTTT	CASSLVVSTEAFF
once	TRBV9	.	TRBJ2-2	TGTGCCAGCAGCGTTAGAGACAGGACTACCGGGGAGCTGTTTTTT	CASSVRDRTTGELFF
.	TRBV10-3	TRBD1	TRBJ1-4	TGTGCCATCAGTAAGGGACAGGGAAATGAAAAACTGTTTTTT	CAISKGQGNEKLFF
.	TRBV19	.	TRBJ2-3	TGTGCCAGTGCCCAGGGACTCACCCCCACAGATACGCAGTATTTT	CASAQGLTPTDTQYF
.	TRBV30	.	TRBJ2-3	TGTGCCTGGAGTGTACGAAGGGCAGATACGCAGTATTTT	CAWSVRRADTQYF
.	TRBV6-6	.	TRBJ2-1	TGTGCCAGCACCAGACACCCTAGGGAGTACAATGAGCAGTTCTTC	CASTRHPREYNEQFF
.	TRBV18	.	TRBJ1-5	TGTGCCAGCTCACCAATGGACAGCCTCAATCAGCCCCAGCATTTT	CASSPMDSLNQPQHF
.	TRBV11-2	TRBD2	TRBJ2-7	TGTGCCAGCAGCTTAAAGTCAGGGCTAGCGGAGACCTACGAGCAGTACTTC	CASSLKSGLAETYEQYF
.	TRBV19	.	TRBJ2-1	TGTGCCAGTAGTATCGCACAGGCTCGTAATGAGCAGTTCTTC	CASSIAQARNEQFF
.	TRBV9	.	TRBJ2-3	TGTGCCAGCAGCGTAAGTTTGGGAACCACAGATACGCAGTATTTT	CASSVSLGTTDTQYF
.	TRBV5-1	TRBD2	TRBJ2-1	TGCGCCAGCAGCTTGGCCAGGCGGGGGGCTACGTCCTACAATGAGCAGTTCTTC	CASSLARRGATSYNEQFF
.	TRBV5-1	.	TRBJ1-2	TGCGCCAGCAGCTTTTTTCCAGACGCTAACTATGGCTACACCTTC	CASSFFPDANYGYTF